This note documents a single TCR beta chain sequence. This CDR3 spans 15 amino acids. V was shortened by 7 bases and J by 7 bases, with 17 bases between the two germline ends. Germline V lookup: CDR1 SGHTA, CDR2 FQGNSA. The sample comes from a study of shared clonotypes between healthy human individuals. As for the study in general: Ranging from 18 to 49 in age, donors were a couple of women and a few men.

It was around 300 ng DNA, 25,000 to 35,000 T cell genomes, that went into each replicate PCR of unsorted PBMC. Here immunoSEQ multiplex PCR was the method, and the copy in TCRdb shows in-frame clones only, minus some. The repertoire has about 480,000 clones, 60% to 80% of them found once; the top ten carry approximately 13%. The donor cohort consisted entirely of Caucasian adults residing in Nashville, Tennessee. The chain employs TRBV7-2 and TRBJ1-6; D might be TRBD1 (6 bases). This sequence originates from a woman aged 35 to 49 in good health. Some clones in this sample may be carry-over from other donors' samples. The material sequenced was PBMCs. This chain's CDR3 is CASKRGTLGNSPLHF. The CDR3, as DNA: TGTGCCAGCAAACGCGGGACACTCGGGAATTCACCCCTCCACTTT. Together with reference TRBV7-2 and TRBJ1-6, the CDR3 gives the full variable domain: GAGVSQSPSNKVTEKGKDVELRCDPISGHTALYWYRQSLGQGLEFLIYFQGNSAPDKSGLPSDRFSAERTGGSVSTLTIQRTQQEDSAVYLCASKRGTLGNSPLHFGNGTRLTVT.